A single sample gave rise to the 28 T cell receptor beta chains below, sequenced in a study of blood T cell repertoires in COVID-19. Assay used: immunoSEQ multiplex PCR; TCRdb lists only in-frame clones, some missing. Seen here are roughly 250,000 clones, 80% to 85% observed once, and the top ten hold 15% to 19%. The specimen was peripheral blood. All receptors come from a person aged 65-85 years with COVID-19, enrolled during active disease.

In this sample, this clone turned up a few times. This rearrangement joins TRBV12-3 or TRBV12-4 to TRBJ1-1; D is unresolved. The CDR3 extends over 13 amino acids. V was trimmed by 3 bases and J by 1 base, leaving 6 bases between them. The CDR3 spells CASSFLRNTEAFF. Written as DNA, the CDR3 is TGTGCCAGCAGTTTCCTGAGGAACACTGAAGCTTTCTTT.

V usage is TRBV4-2 and J usage is TRBJ2-3; TRBD2 matches 11 bases. Germline CDR1 reads LGHNA; CDR2 reads YNFKEQ. This CDR3 spans 16 amino acids. V lost 0 bases and J lost 8; bases outside the gene matches: 7. CDR3 residues: CASSQERRLAGGTQYF. The CDR3 DNA sequence: TGTGCCAGCAGCCAAGAGCGGCGGCTAGCGGGAGGTACGCAGTATTTT.

This chain uses TRBV13 with TRBJ2-7; no firm D call. The CDR3 is 12 residues long. Trimming removed 4 bases from V and 0 bases from J, with 4 bases in between. CDR1 is PRHDT and CDR2 is FYEKMQ in the germline V gene (reference sequence). In nucleotides, the CDR3 is TGTGCCAGCAGCTGGAGCTCCTACGAGCAGTACTTC. As protein: CASSWSSYEQYF. The full variable domain, in which reference TRBV13 and TRBJ2-7 provide the parts outside the CDR3, is AAGVIQSPRHLIKEKRETATLKCYPIPRHDTVYWYQQGPGQDPQFLISFYEKMQSDKGSIPDRFSAQQFSDYHSELNMSSLELGDSALYFCASSWSSYEQYFGPGTRLTVT.

This clone was seen a few times. The CDR3 region is CASSTPGQGRTEAFF. The CDR3 DNA is TGTGCCAGTAGTACCCCGGGACAGGGGAGGACTGAAGCTTTCTTT. This chain connects TRBV19 to TRBJ1-1; 10 bases are shared with TRBD1. The CDR3 has 15 amino acids. Germline lookup yields CDR1 LNHDA and CDR2 SQIVND (reference sequence). The V and J ends lost 4 bases and 5 bases, in that order; junction bases with no gene match: 7. The whole variable domain, remainder taken from reference TRBV19 and TRBJ1-1, is DGGITQSPKYLFRKEGQNVTLSCEQNLNHDAMYWYRQDPGQGLRLIYYSQIVNDFQKGDIAEGYSVSREKKESFPLTVTSAQKNPTAFYLCASSTPGQGRTEAFFGQGTRLTVV.

This clone was seen once. This chain uses TRBV7-6 with TRBJ1-1, with 8 bases identical to TRBD1. CDR1 is SGHVS and CDR2 is FNYEAQ in the germline V gene. The trim removed 5 bases at V and 4 bases at J, leaving 6 bases unmatched. This CDR3 is 14 amino acids long. As DNA, the CDR3 is TGTGCCAGCAGCCCTCTACAGGGGGTCACTGAAGCTTTCTTT. Translating gives CASSPLQGVTEAFF.

The chain links TRBV28 to TRBJ2-7; 10 bases line up with TRBD1. Germline-derived CDR1 and CDR2 are MDHEN and SYDVKM. The CDR3 runs 14 residues. The V gene end was trimmed by 6 bases and the J gene end by 0 bases; junction bases not matched to a gene: 2. As DNA, the CDR3 is TGTGCCAGCAGGGGACAGGGGAGCTCCTACGAGCAGTACTTC. It codes for CASRGQGSSYEQYF.

The V and J genes are TRBV6-2 or TRBV6-3 and TRBJ2-3; tentatively, D is TRBD2 (7 bases). The V gene lost 2 bases and the J gene lost 8 bases, with 11 bases spanning the gap. This CDR3 region has 13 residues. Germline-derived CDR1 and CDR2 are MNHEY and SVGEGT. The CDR3 DNA follows: TGTGCCAGCAGTTACAAAGGGGGGGGTACGCAGTATTTT. Translation gives CASSYKGGGTQYF.

The chain links TRBV7-3 to TRBJ1-2; TRBD1 agrees at 8 bases. Per germline, CDR1 SGHTA and CDR2 FQGTGA. The J segment lost 14 bases and the V segment lost 5 bases, leaving 10 bases of the junction unmatched. CDR3 length: 12 amino acids. CDR3 residues: CASSSLQGEQTF. The CDR3 DNA reads TGTGCCAGCAGCAGTTTACAGGGGGAACAAACCTTC.

This clone was observed a handful of times. The V and J genes are TRBV11-1 and TRBJ1-5, with D tentatively TRBD1 (5 bases). The V end was cut by 3 bases, the J end by 7 bases, with 10 bases between. The germline gives CDR1 SGHAT, CDR2 FQDESV (reference sequence). CDR3 length: 13 amino acids. In nucleotides, the CDR3 is TGTGCCAGCAGCTTGAGCGGGGCACAGCCCCAGCATTTT. This translates into CASSLSGAQPQHF.

V gene TRBV2 combines with J gene TRBJ1-5; D may be TRBD1 (5 bases). CDR3 length equals 14 residues. With 4 bases removed from V and 6 bases from J, the gap between germline ends came to 13 bases. The V gene's germline CDR1 is SNHLY and CDR2 FYNNEI. The CDR3 DNA sequence: TGTGCCAGCAGTGTGATGGGGGGAGGTCAGCCCCAGCATTTT. This gives the protein CASSVMGGGQPQHF. Variable domain in full (rest from reference TRBV2 and TRBJ1-5): EPEVTQTPSHQVTQMGQEVILRCVPISNHLYFYWYRQILGQKVEFLVSFYNNEISEKSEIFDDQFSVERPDGSNFTLKIRSTKLEDSAMYFCASSVMGGGQPQHFGDGTRLSIL.

The rearrangement joins TRBV6-1 to TRBJ2-3, with a weak D call TRBD2 (5 bases). CDR1 is MNHNS, CDR2 SASEGT, per germline. The CDR3 sequence is 15 residues long. Trimming left V 6 bases short and J 3 bases short, with 16 bases between. In DNA form, the CDR3 reads TGTGCCAGCAGAAAGGAGATGGGAGTGACAGATACGCAGTATTTT. Translating gives CASRKEMGVTDTQYF.

The J gene is TRBJ1-4, the V gene TRBV14; D may be TRBD1 (6 bases). The length of the CDR3 is 16 residues. Germline V gives CDR1 SGHDN, CDR2 FVKESK. V was clipped by 4 bases and J by 8 bases, with 20 bases between them. DNA for the CDR3: TGTGCCAGCAGCCCCTTATCCAGGGGCGCCGGAGAAAAACTGTTTTTT. Its translation: CASSPLSRGAGEKLFF.

This clone showed up just once. This chain connects TRBV7-2 to TRBJ2-3, with TRBD2 as a possible D gene (6 bases). Germline V gene sequence: CDR1 SGHTA, CDR2 FQGNSA. CDR3 length equals 16 residues. V was shortened by 3 bases and J by 4 bases, with 17 bases between the two germline ends. CDR3 nucleotides: TGTGCCAGCAGCTTTAGACCCCGCGGGAAAGCAGATACGCAGTATTTT. Translation: CASSFRPRGKADTQYF. The full variable domain, its missing parts supplied by reference TRBV7-2 and TRBJ2-3, is GAGVSQSPSNKVTEKGKDVELRCDPISGHTALYWYRQSLGQGLEFLIYFQGNSAPDKSGLPSDRFSAERTGGSVSTLTIQRTQQEDSAVYLCASSFRPRGKADTQYFGPGTRLTVL.

The J gene is TRBJ2-5, the V gene TRBV7-9, with TRBD1 identical over 8 bases. This CDR3 has 16 residues. V gave up 4 bases and J gave up 2 bases; unmatched junction bases: 9. Germline V lookup: CDR1 SEHNR, CDR2 FQNEAQ (reference sequence). CDR3 amino acids: CASSYSGTGAQETQYF. The CDR3 nucleotides are TGTGCCAGCAGCTATTCCGGGACAGGAGCTCAAGAGACCCAGTACTTC.

V gene TRBV5-8 combines with J gene TRBJ1-2, with 8 bases aligning to TRBD1. V was clipped by 3 bases and J by 11 bases; unmatched bases: 3. The CDR3 totals 11 residues. Germline V gene sequence: CDR1 SGHTS, CDR2 YDEGEE. CDR3 bases: TGTGCCAGCAGCTACCAGGGGGCTTACACCTTC. Translated, it gives CASSYQGAYTF.

The chain employs TRBV6-6 and TRBJ1-2; TRBD1 aligns across 7 bases. Germline V lookup: CDR1 MNHNY, CDR2 SVGAGI (reference sequence). The CDR3 consists of 15 residues. V was pared by 0 bases and J by 0 bases, with 1 base of the junction left unmatched. In DNA form, the CDR3 reads TGTGCCAGCAGTTACTCGGGACAGTCTAACTATGGCTACACCTTC. It is translated as CASSYSGQSNYGYTF.

This chain connects TRBV6-5 to TRBJ1-5, with 8 bases identical to TRBD1. The J segment lost 5 bases and the V segment lost 8 bases, leaving 11 bases of the junction unmatched. The germline V gene has CDR1 MNHEY and CDR2 SVGAGI. CDR3 length: 15 amino acids. The DNA of the CDR3 is TGTGCCAGCGCCGACAGGGGAGGTCGGGATCAGCCCCAGCATTTT. Protein: CASADRGGRDQPQHF.

This clone has only a few counts. The sample carries other DNA sequences with the same CDR3. The V and J genes are TRBV10-3 and TRBJ2-1; 7 positions match TRBD2. CDR1 and CDR2 from the germline V gene are ENHRY and SYGVKD. Trimming removed 8 bases from V and 1 base from J; junction bases left unmatched: 5. The CDR3 extends over 14 amino acids. CDR3 nucleotides: TGTGCCATCTCGGGCGGGAGTTCCTACAATGAGCAGTTCTTC. This encodes CAISGGSSYNEQFF.

This clone was recorded once. The chain is built from TRBV28 and TRBJ2-7; D is perhaps TRBD1 (5 bases). Trimming removed 3 bases from V and 2 bases from J, with 11 bases in between. The germline gives CDR1 MDHEN, CDR2 SYDVKM. CDR3 length: 14 residues. In DNA, the CDR3 is TGTGCCAGCAGTTTGCGCAGGGCCACCTACGAGCAGTACTTC. It encodes CASSLRRATYEQYF.

With respect to this clone: The junction does not match germline at one end; this may be a read error. The gene calls are TRBV28 and TRBJ1-5; D might be TRBD1 (6 bases). The CDR3 totals 13 residues. The germline CDR1 and CDR2 sequences are MDHEN and SYDVKM. In nucleotides, the CDR3 is TGTGCCAGCAGTAGTAGGGGGAATCGGCCCCAGCATTTT. It yields the protein CASSSRGNRPQHF.

This sequence joins TRBV5-1 and TRBJ1-5, with D tentatively TRBD1 (5 bases). Germline V gives CDR1 SGHRS, CDR2 YFSETQ. The V end lost 4 bases, the J end lost 6 bases, and 17 bases lay between the germline ends. The CDR3 has 15 amino acids. In nucleotides, the CDR3 is TGCGCCAGCAGCCCGGGGGGGAGCAATCTTCAGCCCCAGCATTTT. It is translated as CASSPGGSNLQPQHF.

V is TRBV5-1 and J is TRBJ2-3; the match to TRBD2 covers 9 bases. Germline loops: CDR1 SGHRS, CDR2 YFSETQ. The CDR3 has 16 residues. V was pared by 0 bases and J by 3 bases, with 5 bases of the junction left unmatched. CDR3 bases: TGCGCCAGCAGCTTGGCGTGGACTAGCGAAACAGATACGCAGTATTTT. Amino acids: CASSLAWTSETDTQYF. Looking up the rest from reference TRBV5-1 and TRBJ2-3 gives the full variable domain: KAGVTQTPRYLIKTRGQQVTLSCSPISGHRSVSWYQQTPGQGLQFLFEYFSETQRNKGNFPGRFSGRQFSNSRSEMNVSTLELGDSALYLCASSLAWTSETDTQYFGPGTRLTVL.

The chain uses TRBV5-4 and TRBJ1-2; 8 bases line up with TRBD1. V dropped 4 bases and J dropped 8; count of bases not matched to a gene: 13. The CDR3 is 15 residues long. Looked up from germline, CDR1 is SGHNT and CDR2 is YYREEE (reference sequence). CDR3 loop: CASSRTQLTGEGYTF. DNA for the CDR3: TGTGCCAGCAGCCGTACTCAACTGACAGGGGAAGGCTACACCTTC.

This clone was recorded a few times. The CDR3 region is CASSLVGGSANEQFF. CDR3 DNA sequence: TGTGCCAGCAGCTTAGTTGGCGGGAGTGCTAATGAGCAGTTCTTC. V gene TRBV7-9 combines with J gene TRBJ2-1; 7 positions agree with TRBD2. V lost 1 base to trimming and J lost 7 bases; unmatched junction nucleotides: 7. Germline-derived CDR1 and CDR2 are SEHNR and FQNEAQ (reference sequence). The CDR3 has 15 amino acids.

This clone turned up a few times. The chain links TRBV21-1 to TRBJ2-5; the table gives TRBD2 as D, unverified against the DNA. TRBV21-1 is assigned pseudogene status. The CDR3 runs 14 residues. Written as DNA, the CDR3 is TGTGCCAGCAGCAAAGAGCGGGGTAAAGAGACCCAGTACTTC. It codes for CASSKERGKETQYF.

This chain joins TRBV6-5 and TRBJ2-7; TRBD1 is a possible D gene (5 bases). Trimming took 8 bases from V and 4 from J, leaving 18 bases between them. From germline, CDR1 is MNHEY and CDR2 SVGAGI. The CDR3 runs to 14 residues. In DNA, the CDR3 is TGTGCCAGCCACGGACGAGAAGGGGCGTACGAGCAGTACTTC. Amino acids: CASHGREGAYEQYF.

The gene calls are TRBV24-1 and TRBJ2-1; maybe TRBD1 (6 bases). Per germline, CDR1 KGHDR and CDR2 SFDVKD. Trimming cost V 1 base and J 8 bases, with 20 bases left between them. The CDR3 consists of 17 residues. CDR3 in DNA: TGTGCCACCAGTGATTTCCAGGGGTTGGACGACCGTCATGAGCAGTTCTTC. This encodes CATSDFQGLDDRHEQFF.

The chain couples TRBV2 to TRBJ2-3; 8 nucleotides align to TRBD2. The germline gives CDR1 SNHLY, CDR2 FYNNEI. Unmatched junction bases numbered 7, after V lost 4 bases and J lost 4 bases. The CDR3 loop spans 15 amino acids. The CDR3 coding sequence is TGTGCCAGCAGTGTGAGCGGGAGCACCGCAGATACGCAGTATTTT. Amino acid sequence: CASSVSGSTADTQYF.